Below are 6 T cell receptor beta chains sequenced from a single sample in a study of blood T cell repertoires in COVID-19 (TCRdb year 2020). Preparation of the library involved the immunoSEQ multiplex PCR assay. TCRdb stores this immuneACCESS table with in-frame sequences only. Part of the clones is absent; in the studies checked, under half of the shortfall reflects unresolved V genes, and no reason is known for the rest. The sample table holds fewer than 30,000 clones, of which 81% were seen once. Roughly 16% of the sample is in the top ten clones. The sequencing input was peripheral blood. The source of these receptors is a woman aged 55 to 70 with acute or convalescent COVID-19.

The chain joins TRBV28 to TRBJ1-2, with D possibly TRBD1 on 6 matching bases. V shed 5 bases and J shed 7 bases, with 20 bases lying between them. Germline CDR1 is MDHEN and CDR2 is SYDVKM. The CDR3 contains 15 residues. The CDR3 DNA follows: TGTGCCAGCAGTCAAATGGCAGGGGCTGGCATTGGCTACACCTTC. Residues: CASSQMAGAGIGYTF.

This chain uses TRBV2 with TRBJ1-4, with TRBD1 identical over 7 bases. This CDR3 has 14 residues. The trim removed 4 bases at V and 5 bases at J, leaving 4 bases unmatched. The germline CDR1 and CDR2 sequences are SNHLY and FYNNEI. The CDR3 spells CASSGDSKNEKLFF. The CDR3 DNA reads as TGTGCCAGCAGTGGGGACAGCAAAAATGAAAAACTGTTTTTT.

V and J are TRBV24-1 and TRBJ1-2; TRBD1 is a possible D gene (6 bases). The CDR3 covers 16 residues. V shed 2 bases and J shed 8 bases, with 20 bases lying between them. Germline values: CDR1 KGHDR, CDR2 SFDVKD. The CDR3 loop reads CATSDSNTGNTRGYTF. In nucleotides, the CDR3 is TGTGCCACCAGTGATTCGAATACAGGGAATACACGAGGCTACACCTTC.

The sample holds one count of this clone. The chain is built from TRBV5-1 and TRBJ1-4; TRBD1 matches 8 bases. Germline V gives CDR1 SGHRS, CDR2 YFSETQ. This CDR3 has 16 residues. J lost 0 bases, V lost 5 bases, and 6 bases had no gene match. CDR3 nucleotide sequence: TGCGCCAGCAGAGGACAGGGCTCTACAACTAATGAAAAACTGTTTTTT. It encodes CASRGQGSTTNEKLFF.

The chain recombines TRBV27 with TRBJ2-1; 10 nucleotides align to TRBD1. The CDR3 is 18 amino acids. V lost 5 bases, J lost 1 base, and 11 bases stayed unmatched. Per the germline V gene, CDR1 is MNHEY and CDR2 is SMNVEV (reference sequence). The CDR3 DNA sequence: TGTGCCAGCAGTCCCGGACAGGGGGGAGCCTGGTCCTACAATGAGCAGTTCTTC. Protein product: CASSPGQGGAWSYNEQFF.

This chain joins TRBV9 and TRBJ2-6; TRBD1 might be the D (6 bases). V was pared by 6 bases and J by 4 bases, with 14 bases between. Germline-derived CDR1 and CDR2 are SGDLS and YYNGEE. The CDR3 is 15 residues long. The CDR3 coding sequence is TGTGCCAGCACCCCAACAGGGTTCGGGGCCAACGTCCTGACTTTC. This sequence encodes CASTPTGFGANVLTF.